Listed below are T cell receptor beta chains from one sample, sequenced in a study of CXCR3-negative and CXCR3-positive naive CD8 T cells. TCRdb re-called the 5' RACE reads and catalogs CDR3 proteins one per entry, DNA excluded. The sample's table shows about 89,000 distinct CDR3 sequences. The sample taken for sequencing was naive CXCR3+ CD8+ T cells from blood. The receptors shown here come from a human donor in good health. Some clones in this sample may be carry-over from other donors' samples. CDR3s include the opening cysteine and the closing phenylalanine or tryptophan. The order of the fields is J gene, V gene, CDR3 protein.

TRBJ2-7,TRBV29-1,CSVESTSRGNYYEQYF
TRBJ1-5,TRBV28,CASSLWATSNQPQHF
TRBJ2-4,TRBV3-1,CASSQEVRKNIQYF
TRBJ1-1,TRBV28,CASSLTPGGGTEAFF
TRBJ2-2,TRBV15,CATSSHYTGELFF
TRBJ2-1,TRBV15,CATSRDVQEIHNEQFF
TRBJ2-1,TRBV20-1,CSASGTSDYNEQFF
TRBJ1-1,TRBV12-3/TRBV12-4,CASSSGQGGNTEAFF
TRBJ2-7,TRBV3-1,CASSQDGEDEQYF
TRBJ2-7,TRBV12-3/TRBV12-4,CASSLSLFYEQYF
TRBJ2-2,TRBV7-9,CASSFFRGGNTGELFF
TRBJ2-5,TRBV5-5,CASSLVPSSTYQETQYF
TRBJ2-7,TRBV5-4,CASSLSGGGPYEQYF
TRBJ2-7,TRBV5-8,CASSHPGQGSYEQYF
TRBJ2-6,TRBV7-6,CASTQVGQTSGANVLTF
TRBJ2-3,TRBV5-1,CASSLAGQGGYTDTQYF
TRBJ1-2,TRBV14,CASSPGQNYYGYTF
TRBJ2-2,TRBV5-1,CASSPPRTSGEGELFF
TRBJ2-2,TRBV29-1,CSVGAGGSPGELFF
TRBJ2-1,TRBV28,CAILDGHNEQFF
TRBJ2-1,TRBV29-1,CSVESGLSAFEQFF
TRBJ2-5,TRBV2,CASSPDVGRLGETQYF
TRBJ2-5,TRBV7-8,CASSPAGTPRETQYF
TRBJ1-2,TRBV4-3,CASSQDGGVSPYGYTF
TRBJ2-5,TRBV3-1,CASSQDYRDPYQETQYF
TRBJ1-6,TRBV6-5,CASSSDSSYNSPLHF
TRBJ2-7,TRBV10-3,CAISDVGGGFYEQYF
TRBJ2-1,TRBV19,CASTGQGYNEQFF
TRBJ2-1,TRBV15,CATSRDHEQFF
TRBJ2-2,TRBV7-3,CASSSKGDSSDGGELFF
TRBJ2-3,TRBV4-1,CASSQSGLLMDTQYF
TRBJ2-1,TRBV20-1,CSARELAAWDEQFF
TRBJ2-2,TRBV7-6,CASSPAPMDTRGTGELFF
TRBJ1-5,TRBV21-1,CASSLHDQPQHF
TRBJ1-1,TRBV4-1,CASSQRTGWDTEAFF
TRBJ1-1,TRBV6-5,CASSYSGYNTEAFF
TRBJ2-3,TRBV27,CASVLAGRPDTQYF
TRBJ1-1,TRBV7-9,CASSSLQGANTEAFF
TRBJ1-5,TRBV9,CASSPGWNQPQHF
TRBJ1-2,TRBV29-1,CSVERSLGYGYTF
TRBJ2-1,TRBV7-2,CASSPVSGRNEQFF
TRBJ1-1,TRBV3-1,CASSSSVRLSTEAFF
TRBJ1-5,TRBV7-9,CASSLPEQPQHF
TRBJ2-1,TRBV7-9,CASRFRDNEQFF
TRBJ2-7,TRBV28,CASTPRRGAHEQYF
TRBJ1-1,TRBV19,CASSIGTDEAFF